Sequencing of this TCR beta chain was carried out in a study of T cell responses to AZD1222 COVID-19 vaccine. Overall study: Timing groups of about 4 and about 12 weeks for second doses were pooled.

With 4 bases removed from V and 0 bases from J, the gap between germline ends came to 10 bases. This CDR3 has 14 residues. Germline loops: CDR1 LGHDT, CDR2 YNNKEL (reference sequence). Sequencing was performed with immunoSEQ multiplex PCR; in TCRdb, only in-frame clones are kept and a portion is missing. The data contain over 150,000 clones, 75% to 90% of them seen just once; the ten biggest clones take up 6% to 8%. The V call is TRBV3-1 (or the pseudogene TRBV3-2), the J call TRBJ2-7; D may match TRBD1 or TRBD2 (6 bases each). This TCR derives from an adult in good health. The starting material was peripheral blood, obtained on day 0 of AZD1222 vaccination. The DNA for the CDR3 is TGTGCCAGCAGCCGGACGGGGGCCTCCTACGAGCAGTACTTC. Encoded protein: CASSRTGASYEQYF.